The 3 T cell receptor beta chains in this list originate from one sample, sequenced in a study of cytomegalovirus exposure and HLA in healthy donors. The primer mix had 60 Vbeta and 13 Jbeta primers. Generated by immunoSEQ multiplex PCR, the TCRdb table keeps only in-frame clones and is missing some. The sample shows roughly 100,000 clones, over 75% of them seen only once. Sequenced: PBMCs. The receptors were gathered from a woman between 18 and 30 years old in good health and CMV-seropositive.

This chain uses TRBV12-1 with TRBJ2-7; the D call in the table, TRBD2, was not verified against the DNA. TRBV12-1 is a pseudogene. This CDR3 comprises 15 residues. The CDR3, as DNA: TGTGCCAGCAGCTTTCGCCTAGCGGGTTCCTACGAGCAGTACTTC. It encodes CASSFRLAGSYEQYF.

This clone was recorded once. V is TRBV27 and J is TRBJ2-5; 8 positions agree with TRBD2. CDR3 length: 18 residues. Trimming cost V 6 bases and J 5 bases; bases outside gene matches: 20. Germline V CDR1 and CDR2: MNHEY, SMNVEV (reference sequence). As DNA, the CDR3 is TGTGCCAGCAGCCCACAGGGATGGAGCGGGGGCTCCCCGGAGACCCAGTACTTC. It specifies CASSPQGWSGGSPETQYF.

V usage is TRBV10-2 and J usage is TRBJ2-3; the D gene is possibly TRBD2 (5 bases). CDR1 is WSHSY and CDR2 is SAAADI in the germline V gene. Trimming took off 10 bases at V and 4 bases at J, with 15 bases between the two ends. This CDR3 has 13 amino acids. The CDR3 region is CAISKGSADTQYF. The CDR3 region has the DNA TGCGCCATCTCAAAAGGGAGTGCAGATACGCAGTATTTT.